A single sample gave rise to the 17 T cell receptor beta chains below, sequenced in a study of T cell responses to AZD1222 COVID-19 vaccine. The data were produced by immunoSEQ multiplex PCR, yet TCRdb's version contains in-frame clones alone and is incomplete. The data contain 73,000 or so clones, around three quarters of them seen just once; the ten biggest clones take up about 46%. This material consisted of peripheral blood, taken 28 days after the second AZD1222 dose. The source is an adult who received the AZD1222 COVID-19 vaccine.

This chain uses TRBV7-9 with TRBJ2-7, with D possibly being TRBD2 (5 bases). Germline V CDR1 and CDR2: SEHNR, FQNEAQ (reference sequence). V was pared by 6 bases and J by 3 bases, with 15 bases between. This CDR3 has 14 residues. CDR3 residues: CASSSPNDYYEQYF. Here the CDR3 DNA reads TGTGCCAGCAGTAGCCCCAATGACTACTACGAGCAGTACTTC.

The chain couples TRBV2 to TRBJ2-7; 8 bases agree with TRBD1. V lost 1 base to trimming and J lost 0 bases; unmatched junction nucleotides: 2. CDR3 length: 15 amino acids. The germline CDR1 and CDR2 sequences are SNHLY and FYNNEI. The CDR3 protein is CASSEGDRSSYEQYF. Here the CDR3 DNA reads TGTGCCAGCAGTGAAGGGGACAGGTCCTCCTACGAGCAGTACTTC.

This chain connects TRBV7-2 to TRBJ2-1, with 10 bases lining up with TRBD2. V lost 6 bases to trimming and J lost 9 bases; unmatched junction nucleotides: 11. The CDR3 runs to 15 residues. Per the germline V gene, CDR1 is SGHTA and CDR2 is FQGNSA. In DNA, the CDR3 is TGTGCCAGCAGATCTACTAGCGGGGAGGTAGGTGAGCAGTTCTTC. It specifies CASRSTSGEVGEQFF.

The chain joins TRBV7-2 to TRBJ2-7, with D possibly being TRBD1 (5 bases). The CDR3 length is 15 residues. Germline CDR1 and CDR2: SGHTA and FQGNSA. Trimming took 0 bases from V and 1 from J, leaving 10 bases between them. This chain's CDR3 is CASSLAQGTSYEQYF. As DNA, the CDR3 is TGTGCCAGCAGCTTAGCCCAGGGAACTTCCTACGAGCAGTACTTC.

This chain uses TRBV9 with TRBJ2-1; perhaps TRBD2 as D (5 bases). V lost 7 bases, J lost 3 bases, and 11 bases lay in between. The germline V gene has CDR1 SGDLS and CDR2 YYNGEE. This CDR3 is 13 amino acids long. CDR3 DNA: TGTGCCAGCTCGCGGGCAGGCTACAATGAGCAGTTCTTC. Amino acids: CASSRAGYNEQFF.

The chain has TRBV5-6 and TRBJ1-1; D ambiguous. Trimming removed 0 bases at V and 3 bases at J, with 6 bases between. Germline V gene lookup returns CDR1 SGHDT and CDR2 YYEEEE. The length of the CDR3 is 13 residues. The CDR3 loop reads CASSLVLDTEAFF. The CDR3 DNA reads as TGTGCCAGCAGCTTGGTTCTGGACACTGAAGCTTTCTTT. The full variable domain, with the rest looked up from reference TRBV5-6 and TRBJ1-1, is DAGVTQSPTHLIKTRGQQVTLRCSPKSGHDTVSWYQQALGQGPQFIFQYYEEEERQRGNFPDRFSGHQFPNYSSELNVNALLLGDSALYLCASSLVLDTEAFFGQGTRLTVV.

This clone was observed a single time. The chain is built from TRBV7-2 and TRBJ2-1, with 8 bases that match TRBD2. The germline V gene has CDR1 SGHTA and CDR2 FQGNSA. The CDR3 is 17 residues long. V lost 5 bases and J lost 7; bases outside the gene matches: 16. The DNA for the CDR3 is TGTGCCAGCAGCCCCTCCCCAGCGGGAGTGTTTCCAAATGAGCAGTTCTTC. Translating gives CASSPSPAGVFPNEQFF.

The chain links TRBV9 to TRBJ2-5; 8 bases are shared with TRBD2. Germline loops: CDR1 SGDLS, CDR2 YYNGEE. The CDR3 length is 15 residues. Trimming took 3 bases from V and 5 from J; bases not matched to a gene: 9. The CDR3 DNA sequence: TGTGCCAGCAGCGCAAACGGGGGGGCCCGGGAGACCCAGTACTTC. Protein sequence: CASSANGGARETQYF.

The rearrangement joins TRBV9 to TRBJ2-4; no clear D. CDR3 size: 16 residues. Trimming took 0 bases from V and 0 from J, leaving 10 bases between them. CDR1 is SGDLS and CDR2 is YYNGEE in the germline V gene. CDR3 loop: CASSVAISGAKNIQYF. CDR3 nucleotide sequence: TGTGCCAGCAGCGTAGCGATCTCAGGAGCCAAAAACATTCAGTACTTC.

The chain carries TRBV7-8 and TRBJ2-3, with 7 bases fitting TRBD2. V shed 5 bases, J shed 2 bases, and the junction held 7 bases outside the gene matches. Germline V gene data show CDR1 as SGHVS and CDR2 as FQNEAQ. The CDR3 runs 15 residues. DNA of the CDR3: TGTGCCAGCAGCCCATACCTAGCGGACACAGATACGCAGTATTTT. It yields the protein CASSPYLADTDTQYF.

The DNA for the CDR3 is TGTGCCAGCAGCTTGGCCATTACGGGGGGGGCTTTCTTT. Translating it yields CASSLAITGGAFF. This chain links TRBV5-4 with TRBJ1-1; possible D gene TRBD1, 5 bases. The CDR3 contains 13 residues. Trimming removed 0 bases from V and 11 bases from J, with 14 bases in between. Germline V gene sequence: CDR1 SGHNT, CDR2 YYREEE (reference sequence). The full variable domain, completed using reference TRBV5-4 and TRBJ1-1, is ETGVTQSPTHLIKTRGQQVTLRCSSQSGHNTVSWYQQALGQGPQFIFQYYREEENGRGNFPPRFSGLQFPNYSSELNVNALELDDSALYLCASSLAITGGAFFGQGTRLTVV.

V is TRBV19 and J is TRBJ2-2, with TRBD1 as a possible D gene (5 bases). V lost 7 bases, J lost 3 bases, and 12 bases lay in between. CDR1 and CDR2 from the germline V gene are LNHDA and SQIVND (reference sequence). This CDR3 has 14 amino acids. CDR3 DNA sequence: TGTGCCAGTAAAATCACAGGACACACCGGGGAGCTGTTTTTT. Protein sequence: CASKITGHTGELFF.

V usage is TRBV2 and J usage is TRBJ2-2; no firm D call. CDR1 is SNHLY, CDR2 FYNNEI, per germline. V gave up 7 bases and J gave up 1 base, with 4 bases separating them. The CDR3 is 12 amino acids. CDR3: CASIENTGELFF. The CDR3 nucleotides are TGTGCCAGCATCGAGAACACCGGGGAGCTGTTTTTT.

The chain links TRBV6-1 to TRBJ2-2, with 7 bases identical to TRBD1. This CDR3 spans 18 amino acids. Per the germline V gene, CDR1 is MNHNS and CDR2 is SASEGT. With V trimmed by 4 bases and J by 0 bases, 11 bases remained unmatched. DNA of the CDR3: TGTGCCAGCAGTGTTTATTACGGTGGGACAGCGAACACCGGGGAGCTGTTTTTT. Translated: CASSVYYGGTANTGELFF.

This clone has more than one count but fewer than ten. The rearrangement uses TRBV28 and TRBJ2-2; 8 bases agree with TRBD1. This CDR3 spans 14 amino acids. Germline CDR1 is MDHEN and CDR2 is SYDVKM. V gave up 6 bases and J gave up 7 bases; unmatched junction bases: 7. The CDR3: CASRKPGGRGELFF. In DNA, the CDR3 is TGTGCCAGCAGAAAACCAGGGGGCCGCGGGGAGCTGTTTTTT. Looking up the rest from reference TRBV28 and TRBJ2-2 gives the full variable domain: DVKVTQSSRYLVKRTGEKVFLECVQDMDHENMFWYRQDPGLGLRLIYFSYDVKMKEKGDIPEGYSVSREKKERFSLILESASTNQTSMYLCASRKPGGRGELFFGEGSRLTVL.

The V and J genes are TRBV12-3 or TRBV12-4 and TRBJ1-5; possible D gene TRBD1, 5 bases. CDR3 length: 13 amino acids. V dropped 2 bases and J dropped 6 bases, with 8 bases sitting between them. The chain's CDR3 is CASSLSGGQPQHF. Written as DNA, the CDR3 is TGTGCCAGCAGTTTATCGGGGGGTCAGCCCCAGCATTTT.

The chain combines TRBV5-1 with TRBJ2-2; D not resolved. V lost 3 bases and J 4 bases, leaving 13 bases between the germline ends. CDR3 length equals 15 residues. Germline CDR1 reads SGHRS; CDR2 reads YFSETQ. The CDR3 sequence: CASSSDGRATGELFF. For the CDR3, the DNA is TGCGCCAGCAGCTCGGACGGTCGGGCCACCGGGGAGCTGTTTTTT.